These 23 T cell receptor beta chains were all obtained from the same sample, sequenced in a study of siplizumab effects on memory and regulatory T cells. This table comes from immunoSEQ multiplex PCR, and its TCRdb copy is limited to in-frame clones, with some not included. This table holds over 100,000 clones, more than 85% found once. Sequenced: Tregs sorted from blood. These receptors all come from a human donor in good health.

The J gene is TRBJ1-2, the V gene TRBV19, with 8 bases matching TRBD1. Germline V CDR1 and CDR2: LNHDA, SQIVND (reference sequence). V gave up 7 bases and J gave up 6 bases; unmatched junction bases: 19. This CDR3 spans 17 amino acids. The CDR3 coding sequence is TGTGCCAGTACCGCCGACAGGGGAAATCAACGGGTCAATGGCTACACCTTC. It encodes CASTADRGNQRVNGYTF.

The chain couples TRBV6-1 to TRBJ1-2, with D possibly being TRBD1 (5 bases). Between the trimmed V and J ends, which lost 2 bases and 5 bases, there was a span of 12 bases. The CDR3 extends over 14 amino acids. The V gene's germline CDR1 is MNHNS and CDR2 SASEGT. The CDR3 loop reads CASSELGTAYGYTF. As DNA, the CDR3 is TGTGCCAGCAGTGAACTAGGGACCGCTTATGGCTACACCTTC.

The table lists this clone with a few counts. The V gene is TRBV5-8, the J gene TRBJ1-4, with D possibly matching TRBD1 (6 bases). The CDR3 totals 16 residues. Germline values: CDR1 SGHTS, CDR2 YDEGEE. V gave up 3 bases and J gave up 4 bases, with 16 bases separating them. The CDR3 protein is CASSYIPGQVNEKLFF. The CDR3 region has the DNA TGTGCCAGCAGCTACATTCCGGGACAAGTTAATGAAAAACTGTTTTTT.

The chain links TRBV14 to TRBJ2-7, with 7 nucleotides matching TRBD2. The CDR3 has 13 amino acids. Germline assignment: CDR1 SGHDN and CDR2 FVKESK. The V segment lost 0 bases and the J segment 10 bases; nucleotides outside the gene matches: 6. CDR3 sequence: CASSQDLGRVQYF. CDR3 in DNA: TGTGCCAGCAGCCAAGATTTGGGGAGGGTTCAGTACTTC.

The chain joins TRBV18 to TRBJ2-5; 10 bases fit TRBD2. Trimming at V came to 3 bases and at J to 5 bases, leaving 6 bases not matched to a gene. The CDR3 runs 15 residues. Germline V gene lookup returns CDR1 KGHSH and CDR2 LQKENI. CDR3 bases: TGTGCCAGCTCACCCGGACTAGCGGCCTTTGAGACCCAGTACTTC. Protein product: CASSPGLAAFETQYF.

With respect to this clone: The same CDR3 arises from other DNA sequences in this sample as well. The gene calls are TRBV29-1 and TRBJ1-2, with unresolved D. The germline gives CDR1 SQVTM, CDR2 ANQGSEA. The CDR3 extends over 13 amino acids. Trimming removed 3 bases at V and 7 bases at J, with 15 bases between. The CDR3 loop is CSVEDRGGVGYTF. CDR3 DNA sequence: TGCAGCGTTGAGGATCGGGGAGGTGTTGGCTACACCTTC.

The chain recombines TRBV5-6 with TRBJ2-3; D is unresolved. This CDR3 spans 13 amino acids. Germline V CDR1 and CDR2: SGHDT, YYEEEE. The ends were cut back, 3 bases at V and 2 bases at J, with 7 bases in the middle. This CDR3 reads CASSSNLTDTQYF. In DNA form, the CDR3 reads TGTGCCAGCAGCTCGAATCTCACAGATACGCAGTATTTT.

Remarks on this clone: A read error may produce the germline difference seen at one junction end. J is TRBJ2-1 and V is TRBV7-7; D is possibly TRBD1 (6 bases). This CDR3 spans 15 amino acids. Germline lookup yields CDR1 SSHAT and CDR2 FNYEAQ (reference sequence). This chain's CDR3 is CASSTGRRGINEQFF. The CDR3 DNA follows: TGTGCTAGCAGCACAGGACGAAGGGGGATCAATGAGCAGTTCTTC.

J is TRBJ2-6 and V is TRBV21-1. TRBV21-1 is listed as a pseudogene. The CDR3 consists of 19 residues. This CDR3 is CASSKLFRFYFSGANVLTF. The DNA of the CDR3 is TGTGCCAGCAGCAAATTGTTCAGATTCTACTTCTCTGGGGCCAACGTCCTGACTTTC.

This clone has only one observation. The genes are TRBV9 and TRBJ2-2; 7 positions agree with TRBD1. V dropped 2 bases and J dropped 6; count of bases not matched to a gene: 1. CDR1 and CDR2 (germline): SGDLS, YYNGEE. The CDR3 sequence is 13 residues long. The CDR3 coding sequence is TGTGCCAGCAGCGTGGGACAGCCCGGGGAGCTGTTTTTT. Encoded protein: CASSVGQPGELFF.

The rearrangement links TRBV2 to TRBJ2-7; 7 nucleotides match TRBD1. The V gene's germline CDR1 is SNHLY and CDR2 FYNNEI. The V segment lost 6 bases and the J segment 6 bases; nucleotides outside the gene matches: 5. CDR3 length equals 12 residues. The CDR3 DNA follows: TGTGCCAGCAGGGTCGGGACAGTCGAGCAGTACTTC. Amino acid sequence: CASRVGTVEQYF. Using reference TRBV2 and TRBJ2-7 for the parts outside the CDR3, the full variable domain is EPEVTQTPSHQVTQMGQEVILRCVPISNHLYFYWYRQILGQKVEFLVSFYNNEISEKSEIFDDQFSVERPDGSNFTLKIRSTKLEDSAMYFCASRVGTVEQYFGPGTRLTVT.

The rearrangement uses TRBV4-1 and TRBJ2-5, with D uncertain. CDR1 is MGHRA, CDR2 YSYEKL, per germline. V shed 1 base and J shed 2 bases, with 11 bases lying between them. The CDR3 totals 15 residues. Here the CDR3 reads CASSQGAGGQETQYF. CDR3 nucleotide sequence: TGCGCCAGCAGCCAAGGTGCTGGCGGACAAGAGACCCAGTACTTC.

This clone occurred once. CDR3 residues: CASSPRQGGHYEQYF. The CDR3 DNA sequence: TGTGCCAGTAGTCCTCGCCAGGGGGGGCACTACGAGCAGTACTTC. The rearrangement uses TRBV19 and TRBJ2-7, with D perhaps matching TRBD1 or TRBD2 (7 bases each). This CDR3 comprises 15 residues. The V and J ends lost 5 bases and 3 bases respectively, with 17 bases between them. CDR1 is LNHDA, CDR2 SQIVND, per germline (reference sequence).

The chain recombines TRBV4-1 with TRBJ2-7; weak D call: TRBD1 (5 bases). Trimming stripped 6 bases from V and 7 bases from J, with 16 bases between. The CDR3 consists of 13 residues. Looked up from germline, CDR1 is MGHRA and CDR2 is YSYEKL. Here the CDR3 DNA reads TGCGCCAGCAGACCCGGACAATACGGTGAGCAGTACTTC. The encoded protein is CASRPGQYGEQYF.

The chain couples TRBV7-9 to TRBJ1-2; D perhaps matches TRBD1 (5 bases). This CDR3 is built from 15 residues. The ends were cut back, 2 bases at V and 4 bases at J, with 14 bases in the middle. The germline V gene encodes CDR1 SEHNR and CDR2 FQNEAQ (reference sequence). CDR3 protein: CASSLSRVGSYGYTF. The CDR3 DNA follows: TGTGCCAGCAGCTTATCCAGGGTGGGGAGCTATGGCTACACCTTC.

This clone was seen only a few times. This chain uses TRBV5-1 with TRBJ1-2; D unclear. The CDR3 extends over 17 amino acids. Germline V gene sequence: CDR1 SGHRS, CDR2 YFSETQ. V lost 2 bases, J lost 8 bases, and 25 bases lay in between. The CDR3 DNA reads TGCGCCAGCAGCTTCAACCTCCAACCGGGCGATTGGCGAGGCTACACCTTC. Its translation: CASSFNLQPGDWRGYTF.

This chain uses TRBV4-1 with TRBJ2-7; 10 nucleotides line up with TRBD1. The CDR3 has 15 residues. Losses at the gene ends were 3 bases for V and 4 bases for J; bases not matched to a gene: 6. In germline, CDR1 is MGHRA, CDR2 YSYEKL. The CDR3 loop is CASSQMGQGSYEQYF. CDR3 nucleotides: TGCGCCAGCAGCCAGATGGGACAGGGGAGTTACGAGCAGTACTTC.

The CDR3 DNA reads TGTGCCAGCAGCTTGGGACTAGCGGGAGGGAGCTCCTACGAGCAGTACTTC. Protein sequence: CASSLGLAGGSSYEQYF. The rearrangement joins TRBV7-2 to TRBJ2-7, with TRBD2 matching over 16 bases. The CDR3 length is 17 residues. Unmatched junction bases numbered 2, after V lost 3 bases and J lost 0 bases. CDR1 is SGHTA and CDR2 is FQGNSA in the germline V gene.

This rearrangement joins TRBV2 to TRBJ2-7; the D is unclear. This CDR3 has 12 amino acids. V dropped 7 bases and J dropped 0 bases, with 7 bases sitting between them. Germline loops: CDR1 SNHLY, CDR2 FYNNEI. The CDR3 sequence: CASKRSSYEQYF. As DNA, the CDR3 is TGTGCCAGCAAACGGAGCTCCTACGAGCAGTACTTC.

The chain uses TRBV19 and TRBJ1-5; D unresolved. The CDR3 is made up of 17 amino acids. V lost 7 bases and J 0 bases, leaving 19 bases between the germline ends. Germline CDR1 is LNHDA and CDR2 is SQIVND (reference sequence). As DNA, the CDR3 is TGTGCCAGTACCGTGCGAGCAAACCGTAATAGCAATCAGCCCCAGCATTTT. It codes for CASTVRANRNSNQPQHF.

The V and J genes are TRBV5-8 and TRBJ2-7; D is ambiguous. The CDR3 totals 12 residues. The germline V gene encodes CDR1 SGHTS and CDR2 YDEGEE. The V end was cut by 1 base, the J end by 8 bases, with 10 bases between. This chain's CDR3 is CASSLPTRKQYF. For the CDR3, the DNA is TGTGCCAGCAGCTTGCCCACCCGTAAGCAGTACTTC.

The chain couples TRBV5-6 to TRBJ2-7, with D unclear. The V and J ends lost 1 base and 5 bases respectively, with 10 bases between them. This CDR3 is 13 amino acids long. CDR1 is SGHDT and CDR2 is YYEEEE in the germline V gene. The CDR3 here is CASSLSSLHEQYF. The CDR3, as DNA: TGTGCCAGCAGCTTGTCCTCACTCCACGAGCAGTACTTC.

The gene calls are TRBV11-2 and TRBJ2-7; 7 bases line up with TRBD1. The length of the CDR3 is 15 residues. Trimming cost V 2 bases and J 3 bases; bases outside gene matches: 7. In germline, CDR1 is SGHAT, CDR2 FQNNGV. This CDR3 is CASSLSGQAVYEQYF. CDR3 in DNA: TGTGCCAGCAGCTTATCCGGACAGGCTGTCTACGAGCAGTACTTC.